Listed below are T cell receptor beta chains from one sample, sequenced in a study of identifying expanded T cells in peripheral blood. Measured with immunoSEQ multiplex PCR; TCRdb has only the in-frame clones, and not every one. The table includes about 80,000 clones, over 80% detected once. Specimen: blood. The origin of the receptors is a person between 18 and 70 years old in good health. CDR3s include the opening cysteine and the closing phenylalanine or tryptophan. D genes are given only for firm matches. Size tells how often a clone was seen (once, few, many) or the class of an expanded clone, and some rows leave it out.

j_gene,v_gene,abundance,d_gene,CDR3nt,CDR3aa
TRBJ2-1,TRBV4-3,.,TRBD2,TGCGCCAGCAGCCTTAGCCCGGCGGCTAGCGGGAGCAATGAGCAGTTCTTC,CASSLSPAASGSNEQFF
TRBJ2-6,TRBV29-1,.,.,TGCAGCGTTGAAGTTGAGGGGACTGGGGCCAACGTCCTGACTTTC,CSVEVEGTGANVLTF
TRBJ2-3,TRBV4-3,.,TRBD2,TGCGCCAGCAGCCAACTACCATCACTAGCGGAGAGCACAGATACGCAGTATTTT,CASSQLPSLAESTDTQYF
TRBJ2-7,TRBV30,.,.,TGTGCCTGGAGTGTAGTGGGCCAGGGTGGCGAGCAGTACTTC,CAWSVVGQGGEQYF
TRBJ1-1,TRBV7-8,.,TRBD1,TGTGCCAGCAGCCTAACCTGGGGACAGAGGACCCTGAACACTGAAGCTTTCTTT,CASSLTWGQRTLNTEAFF
TRBJ2-3,TRBV25-1,.,TRBD2,TGTGCCAGCCAGCCCGGGACTAGCGGCGGGGGAACGCAGTATTTT,CASQPGTSGGGTQYF
TRBJ2-7,TRBV7-9,.,TRBD1,TGTGCCAGCAGCCGAGCCCGGACAGGGGTAGGCGAGCAGTACTTC,CASSRARTGVGEQYF
TRBJ2-7,TRBV7-6,.,.,TGTGCCAGCAGCTTAGAGGCAGGGGAGTCCTACGAGCAGTACTTC,CASSLEAGESYEQYF
TRBJ1-1,TRBV15,few,.,TGTGCCACCAGCAATCCGGGAGGGACTGAAGCTTTCTTT,CATSNPGGTEAFF
TRBJ2-7,TRBV6-5,.,.,TGTGCCAGCAGTTACTCGATAGGGGACGAGCAGTACTTC,CASSYSIGDEQYF
TRBJ2-3,TRBV7-2,once,TRBD1,TGTGCCAGCAGCCCCCAACAGGGGGCATCAGATACGCAGTATTTT,CASSPQQGASDTQYF
TRBJ2-1,TRBV7-6,.,TRBD2,TGTGCCAGCAGCTTACCCTCCGTTGCGGGAGATTTGTACAATGAGCAGTTCTTC,CASSLPSVAGDLYNEQFF
TRBJ2-3,TRBV27,.,.,TGTGCCAGCAGCGGACCGTACCACAGTGTTACGCAGTATTTT,CASSGPYHSVTQYF
TRBJ2-5,TRBV2,few,.,TGTGCCAGCAGTGAGGGTTATCGAGAGACCCAGTACTTC,CASSEGYRETQYF
TRBJ2-3,TRBV11-2,once,.,TGTGCCAGCAGCTGGACGAGAACAGATACGCAGTATTTT,CASSWTRTDTQYF
TRBJ2-7,TRBV6-5,medium-sized,TRBD1,TGTGCCAGCAGTACCACCGGGACAGCCTACGAGCAGTACTTC,CASSTTGTAYEQYF
TRBJ2-3,TRBV5-1,.,.,TGCGCCAGCAGCCCCCCTGTCAACACCGATACGCAGTATTTT,CASSPPVNTDTQYF
TRBJ1-1,TRBV7-2,few,TRBD1,TGTGCCAGCAGCCCCGGACAGGGCAGGAACACTGAAGCTTTCTTT,CASSPGQGRNTEAFF
TRBJ2-2,TRBV7-9,.,TRBD2,TGTGCCAGCAGCCGGGGACTACACACCGGGGAGCTGTTTTTT,CASSRGLHTGELFF
TRBJ2-7,TRBV27,medium-sized,TRBD1,TGTGCCAGCAGTTCGACAGGGGTGCGCGAGCAGTACTTC,CASSSTGVREQYF
TRBJ1-1,TRBV19,.,.,TGTGCCAGTAGTCAGACAGTAAACACTGAAGCTTTCTTT,CASSQTVNTEAFF
TRBJ2-1,TRBV4-2,.,.,TGTGCCAGCAGCCAAGTGGTGGGAGGAGAAAATGAGCAGTTCTTC,CASSQVVGGENEQFF
TRBJ2-7,TRBV6-5,many,TRBD2,TGTGCCAGCAGTTTCGATAGCGGGAGGGCCTTTTTTGAGCAGTACTTC,CASSFDSGRAFFEQYF
TRBJ2-5,TRBV5-1,.,TRBD2,TGCGCCAGCAGCTTGGGGGGGACTAGTCACCAAGAGACCCAGTACTTC,CASSLGGTSHQETQYF
TRBJ2-7,TRBV28,.,TRBD2,TGTGCCAGCAGTTTGCTAGCGGGAGTCCGGGGAGGGGCGTCCTACGAGCAGTACTTC,CASSLLAGVRGGASYEQYF
TRBJ2-5,TRBV11-2,.,TRBD1,TGTGCCAGCAGCATCGGACAGGGGGCTAGGGAGACCCAGTACTTC,CASSIGQGARETQYF
TRBJ1-1,TRBV5-4,.,.,TGTGCCAGCAGCTTGGGAGGCCTAGGGGGCACTGAAGCTTTCTTT,CASSLGGLGGTEAFF